Following are 21 T cell receptor beta chains from one sample sequenced in a study of T cells after yellow fever vaccination. TCRdb recomputed calls from the 5' RACE reads with MiXCR, one row per CDR3 protein. The profile shows about 510,000 distinct CDR3 sequences, 21% of them singletons. Specimen: PBMCs, collected around 3 weeks after the first yellow fever vaccination. These receptors were obtained from a man younger than 35 who received the YFV17D yellow fever vaccine.

The chain links TRBV6-2 or TRBV6-3 to TRBJ2-2; 7 positions match TRBD1. This CDR3 region has 15 residues. Looked up from germline, CDR1 is MNHEY and CDR2 is SVGEGT. Unmatched junction bases numbered 8, after V lost 5 bases and J lost 5 bases. The CDR3 spells CASSLGGQETGELFF. DNA of the CDR3: TGTGCCAGCAGTCTAGGGGGCCAGGAGACCGGGGAGCTGTTTTTT.

CDR3 amino acids: CASTETVLATEAFF. CDR3 in DNA: TGTGCCAGCACCGAGACAGTTTTAGCCACTGAAGCTTTCTTT. The V call is TRBV3-1, the J call TRBJ1-1; weak D call: TRBD1 (5 bases). Trimming pared 7 bases from V and 4 bases from J, leaving 16 bases between. The germline gives CDR1 LGHDT, CDR2 YNNKEL (reference sequence). The CDR3 contains 14 residues.

The chain is built from TRBV4-1 and TRBJ2-1; D gene unclear. Germline CDR1 is MGHRA and CDR2 is YSYEKL. The CDR3 is 14 residues long. With 1 base removed from V and 7 bases from J, the gap between germline ends came to 11 bases. CDR3 region: CASSQATARNEQFF. CDR3 coding DNA: TGCGCCAGCAGCCAAGCTACGGCTAGGAATGAGCAGTTCTTC.

This rearrangement joins TRBV29-1 to TRBJ2-1; 8 bases are a match to TRBD1. The CDR3 has 11 residues. Germline V gene data show CDR1 as SQVTM and CDR2 as ANQGSEA. V dropped 6 bases and J dropped 10; count of bases not matched to a gene: 5. The CDR3 spells CSVSGGREQFF. The CDR3 DNA reads TGCAGCGTGTCAGGGGGCAGGGAGCAGTTCTTC.

This sequence joins TRBV6-1 and TRBJ1-1; 9 bases align to TRBD1. This CDR3 has 16 amino acids. Germline CDR1 MNHNS, CDR2 SASEGT. The ends lost 5 bases at V and 3 bases at J; junction bases unmatched: 10. CDR3 residues: CASSRLKQGAYTEAFF. CDR3 DNA sequence: TGTGCCAGCAGTCGCCTTAAACAGGGGGCCTACACTGAAGCTTTCTTT.

The J gene is TRBJ2-3, the V gene TRBV20-1, with no clear D. The V end was cut by 5 bases, the J end by 0 bases, with 9 bases between. CDR3 length equals 13 residues. The germline gives CDR1 DFQATT, CDR2 SNEGSKA (reference sequence). The CDR3 spells CSAVPTSTDTQYF. The CDR3 DNA reads TGCAGTGCTGTTCCCACTAGCACAGATACGCAGTATTTT.

This clonotype was counted only a few times. The chain links TRBV28 to TRBJ2-1, with 7 bases aligning to TRBD1. CDR3 length: 16 residues. Trimming took 10 bases from V and 1 from J; bases not matched to a gene: 13. Germline CDR1 MDHEN, CDR2 SYDVKM. This CDR3 reads CATRKGAQRSYNEQFF. In DNA form, the CDR3 reads TGTGCCACTCGGAAGGGGGCCCAACGATCCTACAATGAGCAGTTCTTC.

This clonotype has a count of ten or more. The chain has TRBV20-1 and TRBJ2-3, with no clear D. Trimming pared 0 bases from V and 1 base from J, leaving 8 bases between. Germline assignment: CDR1 DFQATT and CDR2 SNEGSKA (reference sequence). This CDR3 has 14 residues. The CDR3 DNA reads as TGCAGTGCTAGAGACTTCATCCGCACAGATACGCAGTATTTT. Its translation: CSARDFIRTDTQYF.

This clonotype turned up a few times. This chain joins TRBV7-6 and TRBJ2-5; a weak D match, TRBD1 (6 bases). Germline V gives CDR1 SGHVS, CDR2 FNYEAQ. The V end lost 7 bases, the J end lost 5 bases, and 23 bases lay between the germline ends. The CDR3 runs to 16 residues. The CDR3 coding sequence is TGTGCCAGCAATCCGGGACAAGGCCGGGGATGGGAGACCCAGTACTTC. Translating gives CASNPGQGRGWETQYF.

This clonotype appeared a few times. This sequence joins TRBV18 and TRBJ2-4; D is unresolved. This CDR3 has 17 residues. The V and J ends lost 3 bases and 0 bases respectively, with 15 bases between them. Germline CDR1 KGHSH, CDR2 LQKENI. The CDR3 coding sequence is TGTGCCAGCTCACCTCTGGCGGAGAGCTTAGCCAAAAACATTCAGTACTTC. This gives the protein CASSPLAESLAKNIQYF.

V gene TRBV6-1 combines with J gene TRBJ2-7; 12 nucleotides align to TRBD2. V lost 6 bases to trimming and J lost 3 bases; unmatched junction nucleotides: 6. This CDR3 spans 15 amino acids. Germline CDR1 is MNHNS and CDR2 is SASEGT. The CDR3 is CASRLRTSGIYEQYF. For the CDR3, the DNA is TGTGCCAGCAGACTTCGGACTAGCGGGATCTACGAGCAGTACTTC.

This clonotype has just a few counts. The V call is TRBV12-3 or TRBV12-4, the J call TRBJ2-2; 8 nucleotides agree with TRBD2. The CDR3 is 15 amino acids. Trimming took 5 bases from V and 7 from J; bases not matched to a gene: 9. The CDR3 here is CASSAAGGRGGELFF. The CDR3 coding sequence is TGTGCCAGCAGTGCCGCGGGGGGCCGGGGCGGGGAGCTGTTTTTT.

The chain links TRBV28 to TRBJ2-1, with 8 nucleotides matching TRBD2. V gave up 6 bases and J gave up 5 bases; unmatched junction bases: 6. The CDR3 loop spans 14 amino acids. The germline gives CDR1 MDHEN, CDR2 SYDVKM. CDR3 sequence reads: CASRPGGPHNEQFF. The CDR3 DNA sequence: TGTGCCAGCAGACCGGGGGGGCCCCACAATGAGCAGTTCTTC.

This clonotype was observed a few times. The chain joins TRBV7-2 to TRBJ2-1, with D maybe TRBD1 (6 bases). Trimming left V 2 bases short and J 2 bases short, with 10 bases between. Looked up from germline, CDR1 is SGHTA and CDR2 is FQGNSA. CDR3 length equals 15 residues. The CDR3 loop is CASSLQGSPYNEQFF. CDR3 DNA: TGTGCCAGCAGCTTACAGGGGTCCCCCTACAATGAGCAGTTCTTC.

This clonotype showed up just a few times. The chain recombines TRBV2 with TRBJ2-5; perhaps TRBD2 as D (6 bases). Trimming left V 7 bases short and J 5 bases short, with 20 bases between. CDR3 length: 15 residues. Germline V CDR1 and CDR2: SNHLY, FYNNEI. Written as DNA, the CDR3 is TGTGCCAGCATGCGGGGTGTGATGTTCCCGGAGACCCAGTACTTC. As protein: CASMRGVMFPETQYF.

This clonotype was detected many times. The J gene is TRBJ1-4, the V gene TRBV5-1; 9 nucleotides match TRBD1. There are 16 residues in the CDR3. Per germline, CDR1 SGHRS and CDR2 YFSETQ. V was pared by 3 bases and J by 7 bases, with 10 bases of the junction left unmatched. In DNA, the CDR3 is TGCGCCAGCAGCTACGCCGGGACAGGGTTTGGTGAAAAACTGTTTTTT. Translated, it gives CASSYAGTGFGEKLFF.

The V and J genes are TRBV6-1 and TRBJ2-1; 7 bases are shared with TRBD1. In germline, CDR1 is MNHNS, CDR2 SASEGT. The CDR3 sequence is 15 residues long. Trimming removed 6 bases from V and 2 bases from J; junction bases left unmatched: 7. The CDR3 DNA follows: TGTGCCAGCAGAGACAGGGACCTTCCCTACAATGAGCAGTTCTTC. It encodes CASRDRDLPYNEQFF.

Only a few counts were recorded for this clonotype. CDR3 sequence (DNA): TGTGCCATCAGTGAAGAGGTTGGAAACACCATATATTTT. It specifies CAISEEVGNTIYF. The chain carries TRBV10-3 and TRBJ1-3; D is ambiguous. Germline CDR1 ENHRY, CDR2 SYGVKD. This CDR3 is 13 amino acids long. With 3 bases removed from V and 3 bases from J, the gap between germline ends came to 6 bases.

This clonotype was observed a handful of times. The chain has TRBV3-1 and TRBJ2-3; D is tentatively TRBD1 or TRBD2 (5 bases each). The ends were cut back, 10 bases at V and 1 base at J, with 18 bases in the middle. Germline V gene data show CDR1 as LGHDT and CDR2 as YNNKEL (reference sequence). The CDR3 runs to 15 residues. This CDR3 reads CATQKGRWGTDTQYF. As DNA, the CDR3 is TGTGCCACCCAGAAGGGACGATGGGGCACAGATACGCAGTATTTT.

This clonotype was seen only a few times. The chain joins TRBV5-1 to TRBJ1-6, with 7 nucleotides matching TRBD1. Germline lookup yields CDR1 SGHRS and CDR2 YFSETQ. Unmatched junction bases numbered 5, after V lost 2 bases and J lost 9 bases. The CDR3 is 14 amino acids. Here the CDR3 reads CASSFGQDGSPLHF. Here the CDR3 DNA reads TGCGCCAGCAGCTTCGGACAGGACGGTTCACCCCTCCACTTT.

The sample holds one count of this clonotype. The chain employs TRBV7-2 and TRBJ2-4; unclear D gene. This CDR3 is 14 amino acids long. CDR1 is SGHTA and CDR2 is FQGNSA in the germline V gene. Trimming stripped 0 bases from V and 7 bases from J, with 10 bases between. CDR3 in DNA: TGTGCCAGCAGCTTAGCTCCAAGAGGCAACATTCAGTACTTC. Residues: CASSLAPRGNIQYF. Drawing the rest from reference TRBV7-2 and TRBJ2-4, the complete variable domain is GAGVSQSPSNKVTEKGKDVELRCDPISGHTALYWYRQSLGQGLEFLIYFQGNSAPDKSGLPSDRFSAERTGGSVSTLTIQRTQQEDSAVYLCASSLAPRGNIQYFGAGTRLSVL.